This T cell receptor beta chain is from a study of response to subunit inactivated influenza vaccine. This clonotype showed up many times. TCRdb called the RT-PCR reads again in MiXCR, with one record for every CDR3 protein. The top ten clones hold approximately 12% of a sample with hundreds of thousands of distinct CDR3 sequences, approximately 7.1% of them seen once. Unmatched junction bases numbered 8, after V lost 5 bases and J lost 2 bases. Germline V gene data show CDR1 as ENHRY and CDR2 as SYGVKD. This CDR3 contains 16 residues. This specimen was PBMCs from blood, taken less than 30 months after vaccination. This receptor was obtained from a man aged 45-69 years who received an inactivated influenza vaccine. The chain is built from TRBV10-3 and TRBJ2-1; the match to TRBD1 covers 8 bases. The CDR3 protein is CAISIVSGQAYNEQFF. In nucleotides, the CDR3 is TGTGCCATCAGTATCGTATCGGGACAGGCCTACAATGAGCAGTTCTTC.